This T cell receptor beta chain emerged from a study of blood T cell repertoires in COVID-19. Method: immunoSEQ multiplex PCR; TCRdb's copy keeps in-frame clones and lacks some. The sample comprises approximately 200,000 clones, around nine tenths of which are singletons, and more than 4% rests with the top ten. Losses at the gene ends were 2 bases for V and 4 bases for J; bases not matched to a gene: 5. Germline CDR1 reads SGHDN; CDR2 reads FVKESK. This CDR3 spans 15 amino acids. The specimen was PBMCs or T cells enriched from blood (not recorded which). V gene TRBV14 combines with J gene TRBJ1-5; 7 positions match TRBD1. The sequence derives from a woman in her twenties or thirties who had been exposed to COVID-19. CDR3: CASSQLPQGNQPQHF. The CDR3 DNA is TGTGCCAGCAGCCAACTACCACAGGGGAATCAGCCCCAGCATTTT.